The entry below gives a single TCR beta chain sequence along with its context. Its antigen remains unidentified. The J segment lost 6 bases and the V segment lost 2 bases, leaving 6 bases of the junction unmatched. CDR1 and CDR2 from the germline V gene are SNHLY and FYNNEI. CDR3 size: 16 residues. The primer mix had 60 Vbeta and 13 Jbeta primers. In the original workflow: Some 9.9 million shared chains were among tens of millions of unique TCR beta chains counted in a later analysis. Profiled with immunoSEQ multiplex PCR; TCRdb holds only in-frame clones, not every one. From that table come the V and J calls and clone size; the DNA was used to work out D and trimming. Among approximately 170,000 clones listed, around four fifths were seen once. This sample is drawn from a study of cytomegalovirus exposure and HLA in healthy donors. Study context: Genotyping of more than 300 donors showed that 80% to 90% belonged to the Caucasian-associated ancestry cluster.

Findings and caveats of the study: Later on, an analysis tied approximately 17,000 TCR beta sequences to HLA alleles at 0.05 false discovery rate.

Sequenced sample: PBMCs. The TCR was taken from a boy between 2 and 10 years old in good health and CMV-seronegative. The chain recombines TRBV2 with TRBJ2-3; TRBD2 matches 12 bases. DNA of the CDR3: TGTGCCAGCAGTGAATGGGCTAGCGGGAGGGGGGATACGCAGTATTTT. It specifies CASSEWASGRGDTQYF. Combining the CDR3 with reference TRBV2 and TRBJ2-3 gives the whole variable domain EPEVTQTPSHQVTQMGQEVILRCVPISNHLYFYWYRQILGQKVEFLVSFYNNEISEKSEIFDDQFSVERPDGSNFTLKIRSTKLEDSAMYFCASSEWASGRGDTQYFGPGTRLTVL.